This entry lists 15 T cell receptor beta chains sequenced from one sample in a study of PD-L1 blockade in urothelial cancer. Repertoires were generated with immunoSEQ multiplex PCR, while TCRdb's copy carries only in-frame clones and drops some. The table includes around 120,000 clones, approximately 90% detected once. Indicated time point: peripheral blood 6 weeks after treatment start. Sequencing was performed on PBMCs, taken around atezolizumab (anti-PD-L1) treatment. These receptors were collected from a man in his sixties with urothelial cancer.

CDR3 sequence: CASSAGGLSSYEQYF. The CDR3 DNA reads TGTGCCAGCAGCGCCGGGGGTCTAAGCTCCTACGAGCAGTACTTC. The chain uses TRBV5-6 and TRBJ2-7; D perhaps matches TRBD2 (6 bases). V shed 4 bases and J shed 0 bases, with 14 bases lying between them. Germline assignment: CDR1 SGHDT and CDR2 YYEEEE. The CDR3 covers 15 residues.

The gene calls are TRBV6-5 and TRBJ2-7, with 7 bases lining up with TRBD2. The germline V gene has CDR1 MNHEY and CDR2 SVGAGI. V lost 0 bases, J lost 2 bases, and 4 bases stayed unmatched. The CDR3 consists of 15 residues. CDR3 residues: CASSYSASGTYEQYF. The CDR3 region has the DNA TGTGCCAGCAGTTACTCGGCTAGCGGTACCTACGAGCAGTACTTC.

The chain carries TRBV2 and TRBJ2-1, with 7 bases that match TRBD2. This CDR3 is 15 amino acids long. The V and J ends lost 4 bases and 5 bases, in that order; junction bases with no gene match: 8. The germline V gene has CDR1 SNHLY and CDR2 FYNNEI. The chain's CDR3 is CASSVHWGGNNEQFF. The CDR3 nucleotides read TGTGCCAGCAGTGTCCATTGGGGGGGGAACAATGAGCAGTTCTTC. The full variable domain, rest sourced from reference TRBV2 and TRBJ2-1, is EPEVTQTPSHQVTQMGQEVILRCVPISNHLYFYWYRQILGQKVEFLVSFYNNEISEKSEIFDDQFSVERPDGSNFTLKIRSTKLEDSAMYFCASSVHWGGNNEQFFGPGTRLTVL.

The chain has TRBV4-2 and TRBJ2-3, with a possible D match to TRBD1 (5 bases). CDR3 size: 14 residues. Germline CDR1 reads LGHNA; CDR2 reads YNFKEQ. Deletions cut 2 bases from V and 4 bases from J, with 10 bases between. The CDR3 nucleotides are TGTGCCAGCAGCCAAATACAGGCGCCAGATACGCAGTATTTT. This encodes CASSQIQAPDTQYF.

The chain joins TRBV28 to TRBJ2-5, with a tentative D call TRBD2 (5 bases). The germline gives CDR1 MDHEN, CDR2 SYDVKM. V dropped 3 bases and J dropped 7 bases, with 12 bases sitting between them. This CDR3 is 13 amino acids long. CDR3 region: CASSFEAAGTQYF. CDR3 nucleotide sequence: TGTGCCAGCAGTTTTGAGGCCGCGGGGACCCAGTACTTC.

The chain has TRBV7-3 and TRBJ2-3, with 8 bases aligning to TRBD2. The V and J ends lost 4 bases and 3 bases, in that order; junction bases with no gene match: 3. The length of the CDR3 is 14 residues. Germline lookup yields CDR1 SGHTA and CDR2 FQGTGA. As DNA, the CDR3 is TGTGCCAGCAGCTATGGACTAGCAACAGATACGCAGTATTTT. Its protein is CASSYGLATDTQYF.

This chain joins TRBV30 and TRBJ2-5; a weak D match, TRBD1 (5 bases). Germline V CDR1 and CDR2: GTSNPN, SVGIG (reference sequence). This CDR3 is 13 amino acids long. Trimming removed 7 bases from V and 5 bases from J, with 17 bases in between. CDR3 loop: CAYDMTAQETQYF. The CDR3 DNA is TGTGCCTACGATATGACAGCTCAGGAGACCCAGTACTTC.

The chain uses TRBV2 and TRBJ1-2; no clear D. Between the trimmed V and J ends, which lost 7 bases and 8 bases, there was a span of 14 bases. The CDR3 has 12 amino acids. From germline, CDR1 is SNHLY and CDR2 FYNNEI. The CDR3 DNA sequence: TGTGCCAGCATTGGACTCGGTCAGGGCTACACCTTC. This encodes CASIGLGQGYTF.

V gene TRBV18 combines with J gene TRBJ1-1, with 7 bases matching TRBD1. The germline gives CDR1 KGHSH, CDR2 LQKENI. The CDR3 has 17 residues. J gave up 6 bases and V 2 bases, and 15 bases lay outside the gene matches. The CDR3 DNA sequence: TGTGCCAGCTCACCAAGGGTCCCAGGGGGACTCCTAGCTGAAGCTTTCTTT. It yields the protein CASSPRVPGGLLAEAFF.

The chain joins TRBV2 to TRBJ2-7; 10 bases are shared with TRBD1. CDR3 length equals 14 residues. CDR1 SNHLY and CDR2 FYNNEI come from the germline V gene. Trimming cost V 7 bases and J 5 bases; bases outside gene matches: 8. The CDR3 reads CASTPGTGVNEQYF. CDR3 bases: TGTGCCAGCACCCCTGGGACAGGGGTTAACGAGCAGTACTTC.

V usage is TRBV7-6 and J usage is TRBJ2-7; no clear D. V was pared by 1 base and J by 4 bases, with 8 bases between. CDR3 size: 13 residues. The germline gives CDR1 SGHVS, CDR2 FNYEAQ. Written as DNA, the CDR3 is TGTGCCAGCAGCTTAGAGGCAGGATACGAGCAGTACTTC. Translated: CASSLEAGYEQYF. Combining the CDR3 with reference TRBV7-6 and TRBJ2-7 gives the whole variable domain GAGVSQSPRYKVTKRGQDVALRCDPISGHVSLYWYRQALGQGPEFLTYFNYEAQQDKSGLPNDRFSAERPEGSISTLTIQRTEQRDSAMYRCASSLEAGYEQYFGPGTRLTVT.

CDR3 nucleotide sequence: TGTGCCAGCAGCCACCAGGGTGTTGAGATGAACACTGAAGCTTTCTTT. Its protein is CASSHQGVEMNTEAFF. The rearrangement joins TRBV4-2 to TRBJ1-1; possible D gene TRBD1, 5 bases. This CDR3 is 16 amino acids long. Looked up from germline, CDR1 is LGHNA and CDR2 is YNFKEQ. The V end lost 3 bases, the J end lost 0 bases, and 14 bases lay between the germline ends.

The CDR3 loop is CASRTPTRVTDTQYF. The CDR3, as DNA: TGTGCCAGCAGAACCCCAACCAGGGTTACAGATACGCAGTATTTT. The genes are TRBV28 and TRBJ2-3; D is possibly TRBD1 (5 bases). Germline V gene sequence: CDR1 MDHEN, CDR2 SYDVKM. Trimming shortened V by 6 bases and J by 3 bases, and 16 bases separated the two germline ends. This CDR3 has 15 amino acids.

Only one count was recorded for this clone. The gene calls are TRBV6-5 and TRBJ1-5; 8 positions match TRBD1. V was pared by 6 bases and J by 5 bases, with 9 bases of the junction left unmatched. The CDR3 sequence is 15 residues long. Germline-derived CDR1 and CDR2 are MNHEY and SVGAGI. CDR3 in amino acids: CASRPEYRGDQPQHF. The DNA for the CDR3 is TGTGCCAGCAGACCCGAATACAGGGGGGATCAGCCCCAGCATTTT.

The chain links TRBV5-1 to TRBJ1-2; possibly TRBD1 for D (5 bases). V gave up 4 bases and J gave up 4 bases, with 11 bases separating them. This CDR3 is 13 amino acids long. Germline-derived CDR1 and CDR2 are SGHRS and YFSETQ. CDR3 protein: CASSDQDTYGYTF. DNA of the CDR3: TGCGCCAGCAGCGACCAGGACACCTATGGCTACACCTTC.